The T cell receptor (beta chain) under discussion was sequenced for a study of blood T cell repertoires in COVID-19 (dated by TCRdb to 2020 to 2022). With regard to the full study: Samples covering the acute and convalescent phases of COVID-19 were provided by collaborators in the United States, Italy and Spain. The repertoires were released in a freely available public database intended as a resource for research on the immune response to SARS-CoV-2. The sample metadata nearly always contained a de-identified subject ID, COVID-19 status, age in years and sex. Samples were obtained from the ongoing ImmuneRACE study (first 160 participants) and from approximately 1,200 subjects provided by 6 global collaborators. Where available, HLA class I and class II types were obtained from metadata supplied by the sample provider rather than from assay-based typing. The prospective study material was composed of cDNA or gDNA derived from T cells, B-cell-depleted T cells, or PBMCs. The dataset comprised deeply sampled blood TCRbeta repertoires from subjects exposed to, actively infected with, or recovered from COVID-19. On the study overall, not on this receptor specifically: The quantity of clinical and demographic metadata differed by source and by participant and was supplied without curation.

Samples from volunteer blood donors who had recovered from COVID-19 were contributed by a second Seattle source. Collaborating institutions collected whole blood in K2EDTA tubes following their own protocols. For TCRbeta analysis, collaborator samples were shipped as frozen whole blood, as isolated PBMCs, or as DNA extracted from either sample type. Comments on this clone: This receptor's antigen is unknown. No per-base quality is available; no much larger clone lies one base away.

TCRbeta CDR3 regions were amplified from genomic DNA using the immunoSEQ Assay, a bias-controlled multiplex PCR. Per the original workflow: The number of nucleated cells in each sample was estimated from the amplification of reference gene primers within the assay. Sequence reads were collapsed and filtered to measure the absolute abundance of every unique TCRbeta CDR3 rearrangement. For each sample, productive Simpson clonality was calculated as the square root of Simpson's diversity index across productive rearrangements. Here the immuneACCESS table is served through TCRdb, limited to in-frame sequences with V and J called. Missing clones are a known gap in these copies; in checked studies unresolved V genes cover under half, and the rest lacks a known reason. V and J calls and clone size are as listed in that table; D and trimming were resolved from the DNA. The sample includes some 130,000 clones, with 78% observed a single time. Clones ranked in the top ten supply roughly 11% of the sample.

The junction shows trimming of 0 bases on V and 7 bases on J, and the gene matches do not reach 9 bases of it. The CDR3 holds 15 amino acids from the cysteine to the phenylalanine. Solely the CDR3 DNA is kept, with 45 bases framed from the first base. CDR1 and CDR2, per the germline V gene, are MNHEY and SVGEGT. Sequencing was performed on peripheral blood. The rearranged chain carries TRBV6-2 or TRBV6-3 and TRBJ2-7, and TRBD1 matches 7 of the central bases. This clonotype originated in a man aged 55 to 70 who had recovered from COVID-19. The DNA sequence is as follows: TGTGCCAGCAGTTACTCAGGAGACAGGGTAATTGAGCAGTACTTC. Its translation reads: CASSYSGDRVIEQYF.